The 15 T cell receptor beta chains listed next were all sequenced from one sample in a study of blood T cell repertoires in COVID-19. Assay used: immunoSEQ multiplex PCR; TCRdb lists only in-frame clones, some missing. The sample contains fewer than 250,000 clones, around 86% of which appear only once. The source material was PBMCs or T cells enriched from blood (not recorded which). These receptors were obtained from a man between 25 and 39 years old in a cohort exposed to, infected with or recovered from COVID-19 (not recorded which).

The chain joins TRBV28 to TRBJ1-1, with D perhaps TRBD1 (6 bases). The germline V and J ends were trimmed by 5 bases and 4 bases, with 20 bases remaining between them. Looked up from germline, CDR1 is MDHEN and CDR2 is SYDVKM. The CDR3 has 16 residues. This CDR3 reads CASSILRNRVFTEAFF. The CDR3 DNA reads as TGTGCCAGCAGTATACTCCGGAACAGGGTTTTCACTGAAGCTTTCTTT.

The chain is built from TRBV7-9 and TRBJ2-3, with TRBD2 identical over 8 bases. V gave up 5 bases and J gave up 1 base; unmatched junction bases: 5. The CDR3 sequence is 15 residues long. Germline CDR1 and CDR2: SEHNR and FQNEAQ (reference sequence). Here the CDR3 reads CASSPSGSGTDTQYF. For the CDR3, the DNA is TGTGCCAGCAGCCCAAGCGGGAGCGGCACAGATACGCAGTATTTT.

The chain combines TRBV2 with TRBJ1-2, with D hard to call. Trimming removed 2 bases at V and 4 bases at J, with 8 bases between. The CDR3 sequence is 13 residues long. Germline CDR1 SNHLY, CDR2 FYNNEI. In DNA form, the CDR3 reads TGTGCCAGCAGTGAACGGGGATTCTATGGCTACACCTTC. The encoded protein is CASSERGFYGYTF.

This sequence joins TRBV28 and TRBJ2-3, with a possible D match to TRBD1 (7 bases). The ends were cut back, 6 bases at V and 4 bases at J, with 11 bases in the middle. The length of the CDR3 is 13 residues. Germline V gives CDR1 MDHEN, CDR2 SYDVKM. The CDR3 region is CASSQGGPDTQYF. The CDR3 nucleotides are TGTGCCAGCAGCCAGGGGGGCCCAGATACGCAGTATTTT.

This clone was counted a single time. The CDR3: CASTGVATNEKLFF. DNA of the CDR3: TGCGCCAGCACAGGGGTTGCAACTAATGAAAAACTGTTTTTT. V usage is TRBV4-1 and J usage is TRBJ1-4; D may be TRBD1 (6 bases). V was trimmed by 7 bases and J by 0 bases, leaving 9 bases between them. The CDR3 is made up of 14 amino acids. Germline-derived CDR1 and CDR2 are MGHRA and YSYEKL.

This clone was counted a few times. V is TRBV18 and J is TRBJ1-4; the D gene is possibly TRBD1 (5 bases). Germline CDR1 reads KGHSH; CDR2 reads LQKENI. Trimming removed 2 bases at V and 0 bases at J, with 10 bases between. The CDR3 spans 16 residues. CDR3 region: CASSPNTGSTNEKLFF. The CDR3 region has the DNA TGTGCCAGCTCACCAAATACAGGCTCAACTAATGAAAAACTGTTTTTT.

The genes are TRBV3-1 (or the pseudogene TRBV3-2) and TRBJ2-3; perhaps TRBD2 as D (6 bases). With 3 bases removed from V and 2 bases from J, the gap between germline ends came to 15 bases. The CDR3 sequence is 16 residues long. Germline lookup yields CDR1 LGHDT and CDR2 YNNKEL (reference sequence). The CDR3 sequence: CASSQASGLVTDTQYF. The CDR3 nucleotides are TGTGCCAGCAGCCAGGCCTCGGGACTCGTCACAGATACGCAGTATTTT.

The rearrangement uses TRBV7-2 and TRBJ1-6, with D uncertain. The CDR3 is made up of 15 amino acids. The germline V and J ends were trimmed by 1 base and 8 bases, with 12 bases remaining between them. The germline CDR1 and CDR2 sequences are SGHTA and FQGNSA. The CDR3 DNA reads TGTGCCAGCAGCTTAGACTCCGGGAGGGATTCACCCCTCCACTTT. Its protein is CASSLDSGRDSPLHF.

As to this clone: Other DNA sequences in the sample encode the same CDR3. The rearrangement joins TRBV9 to TRBJ2-7; the match to TRBD2 covers 7 bases. CDR1 is SGDLS and CDR2 is YYNGEE in the germline V gene. The CDR3 has 15 residues. Trimming took 0 bases from V and 2 from J; bases not matched to a gene: 5. CDR3 in amino acids: CASSVDGGTPYEQYF. The CDR3 region has the DNA TGTGCCAGCAGCGTAGACGGGGGGACTCCCTACGAGCAGTACTTC. Complete variable domain (other parts from reference TRBV9 and TRBJ2-7): DSGVTQTPKHLITATGQRVTLRCSPRSGDLSVYWYQQSLDQGLQFLIQYYNGEERAKGNILERFSAQQFPDLHSELNLSSLELGDSALYFCASSVDGGTPYEQYFGPGTRLTVT.

V is TRBV4-2 and J is TRBJ2-1; D is perhaps TRBD2 (5 bases). The V and J ends lost 4 bases and 2 bases respectively, with 12 bases between them. Germline lookup yields CDR1 LGHNA and CDR2 YNFKEQ. The CDR3 consists of 15 residues. Here the CDR3 DNA reads TGTGCCAGCAGCCCCTCGACTACCCCCTACAATGAGCAGTTCTTC. This translates into CASSPSTTPYNEQFF.

The chain links TRBV6-5 to TRBJ2-1, with 8 bases aligning to TRBD2. CDR3 length: 15 amino acids. Germline values: CDR1 MNHEY, CDR2 SVGAGI. Unmatched junction bases numbered 6, after V lost 5 bases and J lost 3 bases. The CDR3 region has the DNA TGTGCCAGCAGTCCTCAGGGACTAGGCTACAATGAGCAGTTCTTC. As protein: CASSPQGLGYNEQFF.

The chain uses TRBV27 and TRBJ1-1; D is undetermined. V shed 6 bases and J shed 1 base, with 15 bases lying between them. The CDR3 length is 15 residues. CDR1 and CDR2 (germline): MNHEY, SMNVEV (reference sequence). Here the CDR3 reads CASSPLGSGNTEAFF. Here the CDR3 DNA reads TGTGCCAGCAGCCCCCTTGGGTCGGGGAACACTGAAGCTTTCTTT.

The count of this clone is one. The rearrangement joins TRBV27 to TRBJ1-2; D is perhaps TRBD1 (5 bases). Germline V gene data show CDR1 as MNHEY and CDR2 as SMNVEV (reference sequence). The V end was cut by 0 bases, the J end by 7 bases, with 12 bases between. The CDR3 is 14 amino acids. The CDR3 reads CASSLSDRLGGYTF. The CDR3 DNA is TGTGCCAGCAGTTTATCCGACAGATTGGGTGGCTACACCTTC.

In its sample, this clone was seen once. V and J are TRBV13 and TRBJ1-1, with unresolved D. Germline CDR1 reads PRHDT; CDR2 reads FYEKMQ (reference sequence). The germline V and J ends were trimmed by 0 bases and 0 bases, with 8 bases remaining between them. The CDR3 has 15 amino acids. The CDR3 here is CASSLGSRMNTEAFF. The CDR3 DNA reads TGTGCCAGCAGCTTAGGCTCCAGAATGAACACTGAAGCTTTCTTT.

The V call is TRBV28, the J call TRBJ2-7, with D possibly matching TRBD1 (5 bases). The CDR3 extends over 15 amino acids. Trimming removed 2 bases from V and 7 bases from J, with 18 bases in between. Germline V CDR1 and CDR2: MDHEN, SYDVKM. CDR3 coding DNA: TGTGCCAGCAGTTTACAGGGCCCCCCCGGTGGGGAGCAGTACTTC. It is translated as CASSLQGPPGGEQYF. The complete variable domain, with remaining parts taken from reference TRBV28 and TRBJ2-7, reads DVKVTQSSRYLVKRTGEKVFLECVQDMDHENMFWYRQDPGLGLRLIYFSYDVKMKEKGDIPEGYSVSREKKERFSLILESASTNQTSMYLCASSLQGPPGGEQYFGPGTRLTVT.